This T cell receptor beta chain emerged from a study of cytotoxic CD8 clonotypes in ibrutinib-treated CLL. Measured with immunoSEQ multiplex PCR; TCRdb has only the in-frame clones, and not every one. The sample lists some 140,000 clones, less than 90% occurring once. This clone was found a few times. Its target is unknown. The V end was cut by 6 bases, the J end by 1 base, with 10 bases between. There are 14 residues in the CDR3. Germline V gene lookup returns CDR1 LNHNV and CDR2 YYDKDF (reference sequence). Overall study results and limits: At the start, clonality exceeded age-matched healthy donors and followed circulating CD8+ T-cell counts.

The source of this sequence is a human donor with chronic lymphocytic leukemia. The sample was PBMCs, taken after 24 months of ibrutinib treatment. V gene TRBV15 combines with J gene TRBJ1-5, with no clear D. CDR3 protein: CATRDDTSNQPQHF. In DNA, the CDR3 is TGTGCCACCAGAGATGACACGAGCAATCAGCCCCAGCATTTT.